Following are 23 T cell receptor beta chains from one sample sequenced in a study of blood T cell repertoires in COVID-19. Sequenced by immunoSEQ multiplex PCR; TCRdb stores in-frame clones only, minus some. This table holds roughly 330,000 clones, 88% found once. The specimen sequenced was PBMCs or T cells enriched from blood (not recorded which). The receptors come from a young man who had recovered from COVID-19.

The chain uses TRBV3-1 (or the pseudogene TRBV3-2) and TRBJ1-4; D perhaps matches TRBD1 (5 bases). This CDR3 contains 15 residues. Germline CDR1 LGHDT, CDR2 YNNKEL (reference sequence). The V end lost 2 bases, the J end lost 5 bases, and 12 bases lay between the germline ends. The CDR3 DNA is TGTGCCAGCAGCCAACGGGCAGGGTTGAATGAAAAACTGTTTTTT. Translation: CASSQRAGLNEKLFF.

The chain has TRBV9 and TRBJ2-1, with 9 bases identical to TRBD1. V shed 7 bases and J 3 bases; nucleotides not matched to a gene: 5. CDR1 SGDLS and CDR2 YYNGEE come from the germline V gene. The length of the CDR3 is 14 residues. The DNA for the CDR3 is TGTGCCAGCGCCGGGACAGGGTTCTACAATGAGCAGTTCTTC. Translating gives CASAGTGFYNEQFF.

This clone turned up a few times. V gene TRBV5-4 combines with J gene TRBJ2-2; D is unclear. Trimming shortened V by 1 base and J by 3 bases, and 4 bases separated the two germline ends. The CDR3 extends over 13 amino acids. Germline lookup yields CDR1 SGHNT and CDR2 YYREEE (reference sequence). The CDR3 sequence is CASSLPYTGELFF. In nucleotides, the CDR3 is TGTGCCAGCAGCTTGCCTTACACCGGGGAGCTGTTTTTT. The variable domain in full, completed from reference TRBV5-4 and TRBJ2-2, reads ETGVTQSPTHLIKTRGQQVTLRCSSQSGHNTVSWYQQALGQGPQFIFQYYREEENGRGNFPPRFSGLQFPNYSSELNVNALELDDSALYLCASSLPYTGELFFGEGSRLTVL.

CDR3 bases: TGCGCCAGCAGCCAAGTCCCCAGGATGAATCAGCCCCAGCATTTT. Translation: CASSQVPRMNQPQHF. The chain is built from TRBV4-1 and TRBJ1-5; D gene uncertain. Trimming took 1 base from V and 4 from J, leaving 11 bases between them. The CDR3 totals 15 residues. From germline, CDR1 is MGHRA and CDR2 YSYEKL.

The J gene is TRBJ2-1, the V gene TRBV9, with D possibly being TRBD2 (7 bases). This CDR3 has 15 residues. V was cut by 5 bases and J by 5 bases, with 17 bases left in between. Germline CDR1 reads SGDLS; CDR2 reads YYNGEE. CDR3 protein: CASRGGLARDNEQFF. The CDR3 DNA follows: TGTGCCAGCAGGGGGGGGCTAGCCCGTGACAATGAGCAGTTCTTC.

The chain joins TRBV5-4 to TRBJ2-3, with D maybe TRBD1 (6 bases). CDR3 length equals 17 residues. Trimming took off 0 bases at V and 2 bases at J, with 16 bases between the two ends. Germline lookup yields CDR1 SGHNT and CDR2 YYREEE (reference sequence). CDR3 region: CASSLDYRALSTDTQYF. The CDR3 nucleotides are TGTGCCAGCAGCTTGGATTACAGGGCCCTATCCACAGATACGCAGTATTTT.

Here the CDR3 reads CASSFQGVRTEAFF. DNA for the CDR3: TGCGCCAGCAGCTTTCAGGGGGTGCGGACTGAAGCTTTCTTT. The chain combines TRBV5-1 with TRBJ1-1; 7 bases are a match to TRBD1. This CDR3 spans 14 amino acids. Germline V gene data show CDR1 as SGHRS and CDR2 as YFSETQ. The junction had 6 bases not matched to a gene; V was cut back by 2 bases and J by 5 bases.

This clone appeared a single time. The chain combines TRBV6-1 with TRBJ2-7, with a tentative D call TRBD1 (6 bases). The CDR3 has 13 amino acids. Looked up from germline, CDR1 is MNHNS and CDR2 is SASEGT. The V gene lost 2 bases and the J gene lost 2 bases, with 7 bases spanning the gap. The CDR3 loop reads CASSEKGAYEQYF. Written as DNA, the CDR3 is TGTGCCAGCAGTGAAAAGGGGGCCTACGAGCAGTACTTC.

This clone has a single count. The chain combines TRBV13 with TRBJ1-3, with D possibly being TRBD1 (6 bases). The CDR3 has 15 amino acids. Between the trimmed V and J ends, which lost 1 base and 0 bases, there was a span of 7 bases. CDR1 and CDR2 (germline): PRHDT, FYEKMQ (reference sequence). Here the CDR3 reads CASSLEDSSGNTIYF. The CDR3, as DNA: TGTGCCAGCAGCTTAGAGGACAGCTCTGGAAACACCATATATTTT.

The CDR3 nucleotides read TGTGCCAGTAGCCTCCAGGGGGGTATAGGCAATCAGCCCCAGCATTTT. The encoded protein is CASSLQGGIGNQPQHF. The V gene is TRBV19, the J gene TRBJ1-5, with 7 nucleotides matching TRBD1. The CDR3 has 16 amino acids. Germline assignment: CDR1 LNHDA and CDR2 SQIVND (reference sequence). V dropped 6 bases and J dropped 2; count of bases not matched to a gene: 10. Together with reference TRBV19 and TRBJ1-5, the CDR3 gives the full variable domain: DGGITQSPKYLFRKEGQNVTLSCEQNLNHDAMYWYRQDPGQGLRLIYYSQIVNDFQKGDIAEGYSVSREKKESFPLTVTSAQKNPTAFYLCASSLQGGIGNQPQHFGDGTRLSIL.

The rearrangement uses TRBV4-1 and TRBJ1-4; TRBD1 matches at 10 bases. CDR3 length: 15 residues. The ends lost 3 bases at V and 8 bases at J; junction bases unmatched: 6. Germline V CDR1 and CDR2: MGHRA, YSYEKL. This CDR3 is CASSQTGTGVEKLFF. DNA for the CDR3: TGCGCCAGCAGCCAGACCGGGACAGGGGTAGAAAAACTGTTTTTT.

The chain carries TRBV7-2 and TRBJ1-1, with TRBD1 matching 7 bases. This CDR3 has 15 residues. Germline loops: CDR1 SGHTA, CDR2 FQGNSA. V lost 3 bases, J lost 6 bases, and 10 bases stayed unmatched. The CDR3 DNA sequence: TGTGCCAGCAGCTTGATGACAGGGAGCAACGCTGAAGCTTTCTTT. Amino acids: CASSLMTGSNAEAFF.

The chain links TRBV7-9 to TRBJ2-7; 9 bases are a match to TRBD2. V was pared by 1 base and J by 3 bases, with 4 bases of the junction left unmatched. Germline CDR1 SEHNR, CDR2 FQNEAQ (reference sequence). CDR3 length: 15 residues. The CDR3 nucleotides are TGTGCCAGCAGCTTAGGATCTAGCGGGGTCTACGAGCAGTACTTC. It is translated as CASSLGSSGVYEQYF.

DNA for the CDR3: TGTGCCAGCAGCTTGGGGAAAGGGAGGGGTAACTATGGCTACACCTTC. It is translated as CASSLGKGRGNYGYTF. The chain uses TRBV7-9 and TRBJ1-2; D may be TRBD1 (5 bases). The length of the CDR3 is 16 residues. Germline CDR1 is SEHNR and CDR2 is FQNEAQ (reference sequence). Trimming stripped 3 bases from V and 1 base from J, with 15 bases between.

The CDR3 nucleotides read TGTGCCAGCATCGCGGGGGGACCCGCCTACGAGCAGTACTTC. Translated, it gives CASIAGGPAYEQYF. The chain uses TRBV6-5 and TRBJ2-7, with 8 bases aligning to TRBD2. The CDR3 length is 14 residues. The trim removed 7 bases at V and 2 bases at J, leaving 7 bases unmatched. Per the germline V gene, CDR1 is MNHEY and CDR2 is SVGAGI.

The V gene is TRBV2, the J gene TRBJ2-7; a possible D gene is TRBD2 (6 bases). Trimming left V 6 bases short and J 2 bases short, with 8 bases between. CDR3 length: 12 amino acids. Germline V CDR1 and CDR2: SNHLY, FYNNEI. CDR3 DNA sequence: TGTGCCAGCAGACGGGAGACCTACGAGCAGTACTTC. It codes for CASRRETYEQYF.

This clone was picked up a small number of times. The chain is built from TRBV28 and TRBJ1-5; 7 nucleotides agree with TRBD1. The V segment lost 5 bases and the J segment 6 bases; nucleotides outside the gene matches: 7. Germline V gene sequence: CDR1 MDHEN, CDR2 SYDVKM. This CDR3 is built from 14 residues. Here the CDR3 DNA reads TGTGCCAGCAGTCCGACAGGGATGGGTCAGCCCCAGCATTTT. It is translated as CASSPTGMGQPQHF.

The genes are TRBV6-5 and TRBJ2-1, with a tentative D call TRBD1 (6 bases). V was trimmed by 4 bases and J by 5 bases, leaving 15 bases between them. Germline CDR1 reads MNHEY; CDR2 reads SVGAGI. The CDR3 is 15 amino acids. The CDR3 reads CASSFNRDLNNEQFF. CDR3 DNA sequence: TGTGCCAGCAGTTTCAACAGGGATTTGAACAATGAGCAGTTCTTC.

A remark on this clone: The same CDR3 also results from other DNA sequences found in this sample. J is TRBJ2-7 and V is TRBV5-1; 7 bases map to TRBD1. V shed 0 bases, J shed 2 bases, and the junction held 2 bases outside the gene matches. CDR1 is SGHRS, CDR2 YFSETQ, per germline. The length of the CDR3 is 14 residues. The CDR3 region is CASSLGQGPYEQYF. CDR3 coding DNA: TGCGCCAGCAGCTTGGGACAGGGACCCTACGAGCAGTACTTC.

This chain uses TRBV7-2 with TRBJ1-6, with 8 bases lining up with TRBD1. CDR1 is SGHTA, CDR2 FQGNSA, per germline. Losses at the gene ends were 8 bases for V and 7 bases for J; bases not matched to a gene: 7. The CDR3 consists of 14 residues. CDR3 amino acids: CASGRGHRNSPLHF. As DNA, the CDR3 is TGTGCCAGCGGCAGGGGGCATAGGAATTCACCCCTCCACTTT.

Notes on this clone: Other DNA sequences in this sample translate to the same CDR3. The V gene is TRBV5-1, the J gene TRBJ2-7; a weak D match, TRBD1 (5 bases). The germline V and J ends were trimmed by 7 bases and 2 bases, with 10 bases remaining between them. Per the germline V gene, CDR1 is SGHRS and CDR2 is YFSETQ. The CDR3 loop spans 12 amino acids. CDR3 nucleotides: TGCGCCAGCCGAGACAGCGCCTACGAGCAGTACTTC. Amino acid sequence: CASRDSAYEQYF.

V usage is TRBV6-5 and J usage is TRBJ1-6, with a possible D match to TRBD1 (5 bases). The CDR3 sequence is 14 residues long. Between the trimmed V and J ends, which lost 5 bases and 7 bases, there was a span of 12 bases. The V gene's germline CDR1 is MNHEY and CDR2 SVGAGI. The CDR3 region is CASSPSRANSPLHF. CDR3 coding DNA: TGTGCCAGCAGTCCCAGCAGGGCCAATTCACCCCTCCACTTT.

The genes are TRBV9 and TRBJ1-6; 8 nucleotides match TRBD1. The CDR3 totals 14 residues. Germline values: CDR1 SGDLS, CDR2 YYNGEE. J gave up 8 bases and V 3 bases, and 4 bases lay outside the gene matches. The CDR3 reads CASSATGGDSPLHF. DNA of the CDR3: TGTGCCAGCAGCGCAACAGGGGGAGATTCACCCCTCCACTTT.